The T cell receptor beta chain under discussion was sequenced for a study of T cell responses to AZD1222 COVID-19 vaccine. On the study more broadly: Whether given at about 4 or about 12 weeks, second doses were pooled.

As for this clone: The antigen is unknown.

CDR1 MNHEY and CDR2 SMNVEV come from the germline V gene (reference sequence). With V trimmed by 5 bases and J by 2 bases, 16 bases remained unmatched. The CDR3 extends over 18 amino acids. Profiling relied on immunoSEQ multiplex PCR, and the TCRdb table lists in-frame clones only, not all of them. The sample has fewer than 150,000 clones, roughly 90% seen once; the top ten hold roughly 4.5%. The study's findings and limits: Among the donors, most were white British and more were female, and clonal diversity was possibly underestimated. Dominant CD4 TCR responses targeted spike regions 160-218 and 743-854.

The gene calls are TRBV27 and TRBJ2-5, with 8 bases identical to TRBD2. This clonotype was obtained from an adult in good health. The sequences come from peripheral blood, collected on day 0 of AZD1222 vaccination. The CDR3, as DNA: TGTGCCAGCAGTCGCCGGGGGGGCGGGAGCCTACCACAAGAGACCCAGTACTTC. Translation gives CASSRRGGGSLPQETQYF.